This T cell receptor (beta chain) came from a study of cytomegalovirus exposure and HLA in healthy donors. Whole-study context: An early release of data contained 80 million to 85 million unique TCRs, which came from HLA-typed donors. Among over 300 genotyped donors, 65% to 90% fell in the Caucasian-associated ancestry cluster.

The PCR was carried out with 60 Vbeta primers and 13 Jbeta primers. Data came from immunoSEQ multiplex PCR; TCRdb stores just in-frame clones and leaves some out. In the table there are about 82,000 clones, 75% to 85% of which are singletons. The TCR comes from a man between 70 and 80 years old in good health and CMV-seropositive. The sample taken for sequencing was PBMCs.

The CDR3 DNA reads TGTGCCACCAGCAGAGATTCCACAGTCAATCAGCCCCAGCATTTT. This encodes CATSRDSTVNQPQHF. The chain has TRBV15 and TRBJ1-5, with D hard to call. The CDR3 is 15 amino acids. Trimming left V 0 bases short and J 3 bases short, with 9 bases between. CDR1 LNHNV and CDR2 YYDKDF come from the germline V gene (reference sequence).